This T cell receptor beta chain was captured in a study of blood T cell repertoires in COVID-19. At the level of the study: Material from acute and convalescent COVID-19 was sourced from the United States, Italy and Spain.

In assigning cohorts, the study relied on participant-reported clinical history. What the recovered Cohort 3 donors had was two negative PCRs, clearance, or symptom resolution. Authors' processing steps: Using reference gene primer amplification, nucleated cell counts were estimated. TCRdb's table, derived via immunoSEQ multiplex PCR, lists solely in-frame clones and lacks some. Clonal size and the V and J genes are those of that table, whereas D and trimming came from the DNA. The sample includes some 270,000 clones, 89% seen only once; the top ten take about 1.7%. The CDR3 consists of 16 residues. In germline, CDR1 is LGHNT, CDR2 FRNRAP. The V end lost 0 bases, the J end lost 8 bases, and 14 bases lay between the germline ends.

This rearrangement joins TRBV12-5 to TRBJ1-6, with D possibly matching TRBD1 (6 bases). The origin of this receptor is a woman in her thirties or forties who had recovered from COVID-19. The material sequenced was PBMCs or T cells enriched from blood (not recorded which). Here the CDR3 reads CASGLVRGTIDSPLHF. In DNA, the CDR3 is TGTGCTAGTGGTTTGGTCAGGGGTACTATTGATTCACCCCTCCACTTT. The full variable domain, completed using reference TRBV12-5 and TRBJ1-6, is DARVTQTPRHKVTEMGQEVTMRCQPILGHNTVFWYRQTMMQGLELLAYFRNRAPLDDSGMPKDRFSAEMPDATLATLKIQPSEPRDSAVYFCASGLVRGTIDSPLHFGNGTRLTVT.